This entry lists 20 T cell receptor beta chains sequenced from one sample in a study of blood T cell repertoires in COVID-19. Produced via immunoSEQ multiplex PCR; TCRdb's table is partial and in-frame only. The sample holds hundreds of thousands of clones, approximately 82% seen once. Material for sequencing was peripheral blood. The receptor set was obtained from a woman between 50 and 59 years old with acute or convalescent COVID-19.

This clone was found a few times. The V gene is TRBV28, the J gene TRBJ2-7; 13 bases are shared with TRBD2. CDR3 size: 15 residues. The germline V gene has CDR1 MDHEN and CDR2 SYDVKM. V trimming: 6 bases; J trimming: 4 bases; junction bases outside the gene matches: 6. CDR3 amino acids: CASRILAGGPYEQYF. The CDR3 DNA reads as TGTGCCAGCAGGATACTAGCGGGAGGGCCGTACGAGCAGTACTTC.

The V gene is TRBV9, the J gene TRBJ2-1; TRBD1 is a possible D gene (6 bases). The CDR3 is made up of 16 amino acids. V dropped 2 bases and J dropped 8 bases, with 20 bases sitting between them. Germline assignment: CDR1 SGDLS and CDR2 YYNGEE. The CDR3 here is CASSVQIGGAFDEQFF. The DNA of the CDR3 is TGTGCCAGCAGCGTGCAGATAGGGGGAGCGTTCGATGAGCAGTTCTTC.

This sequence joins TRBV19 and TRBJ1-1; 9 bases map to TRBD1. The V gene's germline CDR1 is LNHDA and CDR2 SQIVND (reference sequence). The CDR3 is made up of 15 amino acids. The trim removed 5 bases at V and 4 bases at J, leaving 8 bases unmatched. CDR3 DNA: TGTGCCAGTAGTTCATGGGGACAGGGAAGCACTGAAGCTTTCTTT. Translating gives CASSSWGQGSTEAFF.

For the CDR3, the DNA is TGTGCCAGCAGGAAACAGGGGCTGAACACTGAAGCTTTCTTT. Translation gives CASRKQGLNTEAFF. The V gene is TRBV2, the J gene TRBJ1-1; 7 positions match TRBD1. The CDR3 is made up of 14 amino acids. With V trimmed by 6 bases and J by 0 bases, 4 bases remained unmatched. Per the germline V gene, CDR1 is SNHLY and CDR2 is FYNNEI.

This clone was seen just once. The V call is TRBV27, the J call TRBJ2-3; weak D call: TRBD2 (5 bases). The CDR3 runs 16 residues. The ends were cut back, 0 bases at V and 4 bases at J, with 14 bases in the middle. Germline CDR1 MNHEY, CDR2 SMNVEV (reference sequence). Here the CDR3 DNA reads TGTGCCAGCAGTTTATCTTGGTCACCCGGGGCAGATACGCAGTATTTT. Its protein is CASSLSWSPGADTQYF.

This sequence joins TRBV11-3 and TRBJ2-6; 8 bases map to TRBD2. CDR1 and CDR2 from the germline V gene are SGHNT and YENEEA. J was trimmed by 3 bases and V by 4 bases; bases with no gene match: 5. This CDR3 is built from 16 residues. CDR3 region: CASSSGGPIGANVLTF. The CDR3 region has the DNA TGTGCCAGCAGCTCGGGAGGGCCTATTGGGGCCAACGTCCTGACTTTC.

Details on this clone: A junction boundary mismatches the germline segment, possibly from a read error. The CDR3 sequence: CASSQDRSRTTVLELFF. Written as DNA, the CDR3 is TGCGCCAGCAGCCAAGACCGGAGCAGGACAACCGTGCTCGAGCTGTTCTTC. V usage is TRBV4-1 and J usage is TRBJ2-1, with D possibly TRBD1 on 5 matching bases. CDR1 MGHRA and CDR2 YSYEKL come from the germline V gene. This CDR3 spans 17 amino acids.

The gene calls are TRBV3-1 (or the pseudogene TRBV3-2) and TRBJ2-2; maybe TRBD2 (6 bases). This CDR3 is built from 13 residues. CDR1 LGHDT and CDR2 YNNKEL come from the germline V gene (reference sequence). Trimming took off 3 bases at V and 7 bases at J, with 9 bases between the two ends. The CDR3 is CASSQMGGGELFF. For the CDR3, the DNA is TGTGCCAGCAGCCAGATGGGAGGCGGGGAGCTGTTTTTT.

The V call is TRBV14, the J call TRBJ1-2; D is uncertain. Germline V gives CDR1 SGHDN, CDR2 FVKESK. V lost 2 bases and J lost 4, with 5 bases in between. The CDR3 runs 12 residues. The CDR3 protein is CASSQSVYGYTF. CDR3 DNA sequence: TGTGCCAGCAGCCAATCCGTCTATGGCTACACCTTC.

The V and J genes are TRBV27 and TRBJ1-5; no clear D. This CDR3 spans 13 amino acids. Deletions cut 3 bases from V and 4 bases from J, with 7 bases between. The germline gives CDR1 MNHEY, CDR2 SMNVEV (reference sequence). CDR3 DNA: TGTGCCAGCAGTTTCCAGATTAATCAGCCCCAGCATTTT. It codes for CASSFQINQPQHF.

The chain uses TRBV6-6 and TRBJ1-6; D possibly corresponds to TRBD1 (5 bases). V lost 7 bases and J lost 7, with 17 bases in between. This CDR3 has 15 residues. Germline lookup yields CDR1 MNHNY and CDR2 SVGAGI (reference sequence). The CDR3 DNA follows: TGTGCCAGCACCCGCGAGTGGGGGGGAAATTCACCCCTCCACTTT. It specifies CASTREWGGNSPLHF.

This chain uses TRBV7-6 with TRBJ2-3; 7 nucleotides line up with TRBD2. Germline V lookup: CDR1 SGHVS, CDR2 FNYEAQ. The CDR3 contains 17 residues. V dropped 5 bases and J dropped 4; count of bases not matched to a gene: 15. In DNA, the CDR3 is TGTGCCAGCAGCATAGGGCAGAGCGGGATGGGGGCAGATACGCAGTATTTT. Amino acids: CASSIGQSGMGADTQYF.

The V and J genes are TRBV7-2 and TRBJ2-7, with D tentatively TRBD2 (6 bases). CDR3 length: 13 residues. Germline CDR1 SGHTA, CDR2 FQGNSA. V dropped 4 bases and J dropped 6 bases, with 13 bases sitting between them. CDR3 sequence: CASSSVTSSEQYF. CDR3 nucleotide sequence: TGTGCCAGCAGCTCCGTAACTAGCTCCGAGCAGTACTTC.

CDR3 DNA sequence: TGTGCCAGCTCACCACGGCGGGCCAACTACAATGAGCAGTTCTTC. Translating it yields CASSPRRANYNEQFF. V is TRBV18 and J is TRBJ2-1; a weak D match, TRBD2 (5 bases). CDR1 is KGHSH, CDR2 LQKENI, per germline. The V gene lost 1 base and the J gene lost 3 bases, with 10 bases spanning the gap. The CDR3 runs 15 residues.

The chain combines TRBV19 with TRBJ2-1; 10 bases are a match to TRBD2. V shed 3 bases and J 13 bases; nucleotides not matched to a gene: 12. The CDR3 runs 15 residues. Germline V lookup: CDR1 LNHDA, CDR2 SQIVND (reference sequence). Here the CDR3 DNA reads TGTGCCAGTAGTATTAAGTCGGGTAGCGGGAGGCCCCAGTTCTTC. Translated, it gives CASSIKSGSGRPQFF.

This clone was counted only a few times. The CDR3 coding sequence is TGTGCCAGTAGTCTGGACAGGGGATATCAGCCCCAGCATTTT. Translated, it gives CASSLDRGYQPQHF. The chain employs TRBV19 and TRBJ1-5, with TRBD1 matching over 9 bases. Trimming removed 5 bases from V and 5 bases from J; junction bases left unmatched: 4. The CDR3 covers 14 residues. CDR1 and CDR2 (germline): LNHDA, SQIVND (reference sequence).

The V and J genes are TRBV13 and TRBJ1-2; 8 bases agree with TRBD1. The V and J ends lost 3 bases and 3 bases, in that order; junction bases with no gene match: 3. The CDR3 has 14 amino acids. Per germline, CDR1 PRHDT and CDR2 FYEKMQ (reference sequence). The CDR3 DNA is TGTGCCAGCAGCTTCCAGGGGGCTCACTATGGCTACACCTTC. Protein: CASSFQGAHYGYTF.

V gene TRBV10-2 combines with J gene TRBJ2-3; 9 nucleotides match TRBD2. V was clipped by 2 bases and J by 3 bases; unmatched bases: 9. The CDR3 loop spans 17 amino acids. Looked up from germline, CDR1 is WSHSY and CDR2 is SAAADI. CDR3 DNA sequence: TGCGCCAGCAGTGAGCGGGGGAGCGGGAGGCGAACAGATACGCAGTATTTT. The encoded protein is CASSERGSGRRTDTQYF.

This rearrangement joins TRBV6-5 to TRBJ1-4, with D hard to call. CDR1 and CDR2 from the germline V gene are MNHEY and SVGAGI. CDR3 length: 14 residues. V lost 9 bases and J 8 bases, leaving 19 bases between the germline ends. CDR3 DNA: TGTGCCAGTTGTAACCTGCGGGATCCGGAAAAACTGTTTTTT. Translation gives CASCNLRDPEKLFF.

V and J are TRBV9 and TRBJ2-3, with D perhaps TRBD2 (6 bases). The CDR3 spans 16 residues. The germline V and J ends were trimmed by 1 base and 0 bases, with 12 bases remaining between them. Per germline, CDR1 SGDLS and CDR2 YYNGEE. In DNA form, the CDR3 reads TGTGCCAGCAGCGTACGAGGGAGGATTAGCACAGATACGCAGTATTTT. The encoded protein is CASSVRGRISTDTQYF. Supplemented by reference TRBV9 and TRBJ2-3, the full variable domain reads DSGVTQTPKHLITATGQRVTLRCSPRSGDLSVYWYQQSLDQGLQFLIQYYNGEERAKGNILERFSAQQFPDLHSELNLSSLELGDSALYFCASSVRGRISTDTQYFGPGTRLTVL.